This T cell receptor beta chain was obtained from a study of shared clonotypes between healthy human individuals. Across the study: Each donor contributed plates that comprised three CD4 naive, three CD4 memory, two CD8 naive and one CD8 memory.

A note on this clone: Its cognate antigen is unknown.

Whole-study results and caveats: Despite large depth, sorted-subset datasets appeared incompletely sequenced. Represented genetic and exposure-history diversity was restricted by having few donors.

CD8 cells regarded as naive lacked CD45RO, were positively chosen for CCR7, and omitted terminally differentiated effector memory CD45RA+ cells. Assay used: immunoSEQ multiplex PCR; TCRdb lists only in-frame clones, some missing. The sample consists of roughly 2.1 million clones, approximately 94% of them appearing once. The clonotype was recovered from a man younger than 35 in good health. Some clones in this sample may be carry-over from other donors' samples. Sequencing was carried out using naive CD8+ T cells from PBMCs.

The CDR3 nucleotides are TGTGCCAGCAACCCGACAGGCAAGAATGAGCAGTTCTTC. This translates into CASNPTGKNEQFF. The chain has TRBV9 and TRBJ2-1, with a tentative D call TRBD1 (6 bases). Per germline, CDR1 SGDLS and CDR2 YYNGEE. V lost 6 bases to trimming and J lost 7 bases, with 14 bases between them. This CDR3 region has 13 residues.